A selection of T cell receptor beta chains follows, all from one sample in a study of T cell repertoires in cytomegalovirus infection. One entry per CDR3 protein, called by TCRdb with MiXCR from the reads. The sample lists around 130,000 distinct CDR3 sequences, 8.8% occurring once. The sequenced sample consisted of PBMCs. The receptors were sampled from a human donor in good health (CMV status not recorded). Some clones in this sample may be carry-over from other donors' samples. CDR3s include the opening cysteine and the closing phenylalanine or tryptophan. Each record gives: J gene, clone size, V gene, D gene, CDR3 DNA, CDR3 protein. The D gene is left open where the match is weak. Only part of the rows carry a size: once, few, many, or a class if the clone is expanded.

TRBJ1-1 | few | TRBV20-1 | . | TGCAGTGCTAATCAGGGGAACACTGAAGCTTTCTTT | CSANQGNTEAFF
TRBJ1-2 | many | TRBV7-2 | . | TGTGCCAGCAGCTCCGACGGGGGCCCCTCTGGCTACACCTTC | CASSSDGGPSGYTF
TRBJ1-5 | . | TRBV19 | . | TGTGCCAGCAGTGACAGGTTTGGTCAGCCCCAGCATTTT | CASSDRFGQPQHF
TRBJ2-3 | many | TRBV12-3/TRBV12-4 | TRBD2 | TGTGCCAGCAGTTACCTGTTCGGGGGGGCAGATACGCAGTATTTT | CASSYLFGGADTQYF
TRBJ1-1 | many | TRBV4-1 | . | TGCGCCAGCAGCCAACCCCGGAGGGGGAACACTGAAGCTTTCTTT | CASSQPRRGNTEAFF
TRBJ2-3 | many | TRBV6-8 | . | TGTGCCAGCAGTTACACAGGATCTGGCACAGATACGCAGTATTTT | CASSYTGSGTDTQYF
TRBJ2-5 | . | TRBV10-3 | TRBD2 | TGTGCCGTTAGCGGGGGGAGCCAAGAGACCCAGTACTTC | CAVSGGSQETQYF
TRBJ1-2 | . | TRBV20-1 | . | TGCAGTGCCCTAGGACCGAAGGCGGGGGGCGGCTACACCTTC | CSALGPKAGGGYTF
TRBJ2-6 | many | TRBV29-1 | . | TGCAGCACTTCGGGCTCTGGGGCCAACGTCCTGACTTTC | CSTSGSGANVLTF
TRBJ2-7 | . | TRBV28 | . | TGTGCCAGCAGTTTTAGCTTCTACGAGCAGTACTTC | CASSFSFYEQYF
TRBJ2-5 | . | TRBV11-2 | . | TGTGCCAGCAGCCATTATAGCGGTCCAGAGGCCCAGTACTTC | CASSHYSGPEAQYF
TRBJ1-2 | many | TRBV7-9 | TRBD1 | TGTGCCAGCAGCTTAGGCCTTTGGGACAGGGTAACCGGCTATGGCTACACCTTC | CASSLGLWDRVTGYGYTF
TRBJ2-2 | many | TRBV10-3 | . | TGTGCCACCACGGGACAGAACACCGGGGAGCTGTTTTTT | CATTGQNTGELFF
TRBJ2-1 | . | TRBV14 | . | TGTGCCAGCAGCTCGACTCCTATTTCCTACAATGAGCAGTTCTTC | CASSSTPISYNEQFF
TRBJ1-1 | few | TRBV28 | TRBD1 | TGTGCCAGCAGTTTTTTACAGGGGGAAGCTTTCTTT | CASSFLQGEAFF
TRBJ2-3 | many | TRBV7-9 | . | TGTGCCAGCAGCTTAGGTGTGGGACAAGTTAGCACAGATACGCAGTATTTT | CASSLGVGQVSTDTQYF
TRBJ2-3 | few | TRBV6-5 | . | TGTGCCAGCAGTAGTGCAGGAGATACGCAGTATTTT | CASSSAGDTQYF
TRBJ2-1 | many | TRBV28 | TRBD2 | TGTGCCAGCAGTCTCCCCCCACTAGCGGACAATGAGCAGTTCTTC | CASSLPPLADNEQFF
TRBJ2-2 | . | TRBV6-2/TRBV6-3 | TRBD2 | TGTGCCAGCAGTCTCAACGGGGGGGGGATCACCGGGGAGCTGTTTTTT | CASSLNGGGITGELFF
TRBJ1-1 | many | TRBV6-6 | TRBD1 | TGTGCCAGCAGTTACTCTGGACAGGGGAGCACTGAAGCTTTCTTT | CASSYSGQGSTEAFF
TRBJ1-1 | . | TRBV28 | . | TGTGCCAGCAGTTTATCGGGGCCAGTTGAAGCTTTCTTT | CASSLSGPVEAFF
TRBJ1-3 | few | TRBV28 | . | TGTGCCAGCATCCGGGGCTCCGGAAACACCATATATTTT | CASIRGSGNTIYF
TRBJ1-1 | . | TRBV12-3/TRBV12-4 | . | TGTGCCAGCAGTCCCCAGGGGTTCGAAGCTTTCTTT | CASSPQGFEAFF
TRBJ1-2 | many | TRBV20-1 | . | TGCAGTGCTAGAGATGGAAGTTCTAACTATGGCTACACCTTC | CSARDGSSNYGYTF
TRBJ2-1 | many | TRBV7-2 | . | TGTGCCAGCAGCTCCCGTAGGTCCTTTCATGAGCAGTTCTTC | CASSSRRSFHEQFF
TRBJ2-2 | many | TRBV11-1 | TRBD1 | TGTGCCAGCAGCCACAGGGGGAACACCGGGGAGCTGTTTTTT | CASSHRGNTGELFF
TRBJ2-7 | many | TRBV29-1 | . | TGCAGCGGGGCCCTGGCGAGCGAGCAGTACTTC | CSGALASEQYF
TRBJ1-2 | many | TRBV7-8 | . | TGTGCCAGCAGCCCTATGGGGGGCCCGAACGCGAACGGCTACACCTTC | CASSPMGGPNANGYTF
TRBJ2-7 | few | TRBV12-3/TRBV12-4 | TRBD2 | TGTGCCAGCAGCTATAGACTAGCGGGGGGGTACGAGCAGTACTTC | CASSYRLAGGYEQYF
TRBJ2-1 | many | TRBV2 | TRBD2 | TGTGCCAGCAGTGAAGGGGTAGCGGGGAATGAGCAGTTCTTC | CASSEGVAGNEQFF
TRBJ2-3 | many | TRBV7-2 | TRBD2 | TGTGCCAGCAGCTTGGCGAACCATGGACTAGCGGGGGGCCCCTCAACGGCAGATACGCAGTATTTT | CASSLANHGLAGGPSTADTQYF
TRBJ2-3 | many | TRBV2 | TRBD1 | TGTGCCAGCCAGACCTCGGACAGGGTATCATTGGGCACAGATACGCAGTATTTT | CASQTSDRVSLGTDTQYF
TRBJ1-2 | many | TRBV7-2 | . | TGTGCCAGCAGCTTAGGAGGGGGTAATGGCTACACCTTC | CASSLGGGNGYTF
TRBJ2-2 | many | TRBV19 | . | TGTGCCAGTAGTGTACTAGTAGGCACCGGGGAGCTGTTTTTT | CASSVLVGTGELFF
TRBJ2-2 | many | TRBV11-2 | . | TGTGCCAGCAGCTCGCCGGCACTAGCCCCCGGGGAGCTGTTTTTT | CASSSPALAPGELFF
TRBJ2-5 | few | TRBV30 | . | TGTGCCTGGAGTATAGGCGGGGCAGTGAGAGAGGGAGAGACCCAGTACTTC | CAWSIGGAVREGETQYF
TRBJ2-1 | . | TRBV5-1 | TRBD2 | TGCGCCAGCAGCTTGGGGTCGGGGGGGGCCTATGAGCAGTTCTTC | CASSLGSGGAYEQFF
TRBJ2-3 | many | TRBV28 | TRBD2 | TGTGCCAGTAGCGGGGGGAGCACAGATACGCAGTATTTT | CASSGGSTDTQYF
TRBJ2-7 | many | TRBV29-1 | TRBD1 | TGCAGCGCTGCCGTAGGGACAGGGGAAAACGAGCAGTACTTC | CSAAVGTGENEQYF
TRBJ1-2 | . | TRBV28 | . | TGTGCCAGCAGGACCACAGGGAACTATGGCTACACCTTC | CASRTTGNYGYTF
TRBJ2-3 | . | TRBV6-1 | . | TGTGCCAGCAGTCAAGGGAAGTATTTT | CASSQGKYF
TRBJ2-7 | many | TRBV12-3/TRBV12-4 | . | TGTGCCAGCAGTTTATCGACCCACGAGCAGTACTTC | CASSLSTHEQYF
TRBJ1-1 | many | TRBV12-3/TRBV12-4 | TRBD1 | TGTGCCAGCATCTCTCGGGACAGGGGATCCTTGAACACTGAAGCTTTCTTT | CASISRDRGSLNTEAFF
TRBJ2-1 | many | TRBV6-2/TRBV6-3 | TRBD2 | TGTGCCAGCAGTCCCGGGGGGAGACTACGCGGTAATGAGCAGTTCTTC | CASSPGGRLRGNEQFF
TRBJ1-4 | many | TRBV11-1 | . | TGTGCCAGCAGCCCCAGTGGGGAGGATGAAAAACTGTTTTTT | CASSPSGEDEKLFF
TRBJ2-7 | many | TRBV28 | . | TGTGCCAGCAGTCGCAGCCTCGGGGGTTCCTACGAGCAGTACTTC | CASSRSLGGSYEQYF
TRBJ2-7 | many | TRBV7-8 | TRBD1 | TGTGCCAGCAGCTTAGGACACAGGGGATTCGAGCAGTACTTC | CASSLGHRGFEQYF
TRBJ1-1 | many | TRBV5-5 | . | TGTGCCAGCAGCTCACTGGGTGGACCGAACACTGAAGCTTTCTTT | CASSSLGGPNTEAFF